The 12 T cell receptor beta chains below come from one sample, sequenced in a study of T cells in Graves' hyperthyroidism and ophthalmopathy. It was RNA transcripts that yielded the amplified TCR beta CDR3 regions. HTBI primers were used for first-round RT-PCR of the TCR CDR3. TCRdb recomputed calls from the multiplex PCR reads with MiXCR, one row per CDR3 protein. The repertoire holds about 210,000 distinct CDR3 sequences, with 15% to 20% as singletons. The sample was blood. All receptors come from a man aged 45-60 years with Graves' hyperthyroidism.

The sample holds a few counts of this clonotype. The gene calls are TRBV5-6 and TRBJ1-1; 9 bases fit TRBD1. Trimming took 2 bases from V and 4 from J; bases not matched to a gene: 6. Looked up from germline, CDR1 is SGHDT and CDR2 is YYEEEE. This CDR3 spans 15 amino acids. The CDR3 bases are TGTGCCAGCAGCTTCTGGACAGGGGTTGGCACTGAAGCTTTCTTT. Its translation: CASSFWTGVGTEAFF.

This clonotype was detected ten times or more. V gene TRBV5-5 combines with J gene TRBJ2-1; the D is unclear. The CDR3 is made up of 13 amino acids. Trimming left V 4 bases short and J 2 bases short, with 7 bases between. Germline V gene data show CDR1 as SGHKS and CDR2 as YYEKEE (reference sequence). DNA for the CDR3: TGTGCCAGCAGCATAGACACCTACAATGAGCAGTTCTTC. This encodes CASSIDTYNEQFF. The full variable domain, with the rest looked up from reference TRBV5-5 and TRBJ2-1, is DAGVTQSPTHLIKTRGQQVTLRCSPISGHKSVSWYQQVLGQGPQFIFQYYEKEERGRGNFPDRFSARQFPNYSSELNVNALLLGDSALYLCASSIDTYNEQFFGPGTRLTVL.

This clonotype was counted at least ten times. This chain links TRBV6-1 with TRBJ2-1; D unclear. Per the germline V gene, CDR1 is MNHNS and CDR2 is SASEGT. V lost 3 bases and J lost 1, with 10 bases in between. CDR3 size: 15 residues. The CDR3 DNA reads TGTGCCAGCAGTGAGATAGCTGGGTCCTACAATGAGCAGTTCTTC. It is translated as CASSEIAGSYNEQFF.

This chain joins TRBV9 and TRBJ2-6; TRBD1 aligns across 7 bases. Germline CDR1 reads SGDLS; CDR2 reads YYNGEE. The CDR3 covers 14 residues. V was clipped by 3 bases and J by 5 bases; unmatched bases: 2. CDR3 nucleotides: TGTGCCAGCAGCGGACAGGGCTGGGCCAACGTCCTGACTTTC. This gives the protein CASSGQGWANVLTF. Based on the CDR3 plus reference TRBV9 and TRBJ2-6, the full variable domain is DSGVTQTPKHLITATGQRVTLRCSPRSGDLSVYWYQQSLDQGLQFLIQYYNGEERAKGNILERFSAQQFPDLHSELNLSSLELGDSALYFCASSGQGWANVLTFGAGSRLTVL.

V gene TRBV7-2 combines with J gene TRBJ2-5; D might be TRBD2 (5 bases). V lost 2 bases and J lost 5, with 9 bases in between. The CDR3 length is 13 residues. Germline values: CDR1 SGHTA, CDR2 FQGNSA. CDR3 sequence (DNA): TGTGCCAGCAGCTTAATGGGGAGCGAGACCCAGTACTTC. Encoded protein: CASSLMGSETQYF.

Comments on this clonotype: This could be a read error, since a much larger clone is one nucleotide away. This chain joins TRBV2 and TRBJ2-1, with 10 bases matching TRBD1. Germline assignment: CDR1 SNHLY and CDR2 FYNNEI. The CDR3 extends over 13 amino acids. V lost 7 bases, J lost 5 bases, and 2 bases stayed unmatched. The CDR3 DNA reads as TGTGCCAGCAAAGGGACAGGGGACAATGAGCAGTTCTTC. Translating gives CASKGTGDNEQFF.

This clonotype was recorded at least ten times. The J gene is TRBJ2-3, the V gene TRBV27; D unresolved. The CDR3 runs 15 residues. Trimming took off 3 bases at V and 2 bases at J, with 12 bases between the two ends. Looked up from germline, CDR1 is MNHEY and CDR2 is SMNVEV (reference sequence). The CDR3 sequence is CASSLAQSYTDTQYF. CDR3 nucleotides: TGTGCCAGCAGTTTGGCACAGAGCTACACAGATACGCAGTATTTT.

This clonotype was counted at least ten times. The CDR3 loop reads CASSFMQGADTQYF. Here the CDR3 DNA reads TGTGCCAGCAGCTTTATGCAGGGGGCAGATACGCAGTATTTT. This chain connects TRBV11-2 to TRBJ2-3, with 7 bases matching TRBD1. Trimming removed 3 bases from V and 4 bases from J; junction bases left unmatched: 4. CDR1 is SGHAT and CDR2 is FQNNGV in the germline V gene. This CDR3 region has 14 residues.

The chain uses TRBV11-2 and TRBJ1-4, with D possibly matching TRBD1 (5 bases). The CDR3 spans 15 residues. Trimming left V 4 bases short and J 8 bases short, with 17 bases between. Looked up from germline, CDR1 is SGHAT and CDR2 is FQNNGV. DNA of the CDR3: TGTGCCAGCAGCTCTCCCCACGGGGGTGAAGAAAAACTGTTTTTT. Its protein product is CASSSPHGGEEKLFF.

The rearrangement joins TRBV7-9 to TRBJ2-1; no clear D. V was clipped by 6 bases and J by 10 bases, with 31 bases between them. The germline CDR1 and CDR2 sequences are SEHNR and FQNEAQ (reference sequence). The CDR3 is 18 amino acids. In DNA form, the CDR3 reads TGTGCCAGCAGTCCTGTTGGGCCCGGACCCGCTCCTCTGGGGGAGCAGTTCTTC. The encoded protein is CASSPVGPGPAPLGEQFF.

This clonotype has just one count. This may be a read error: a much more frequent sequence differs by one nucleotide. This chain uses TRBV5-1 with TRBJ2-1, with D perhaps matching TRBD2 (7 bases). The germline V gene encodes CDR1 SGHRS and CDR2 YFSETQ. V dropped 1 base and J dropped 0 bases, with 14 bases sitting between them. The CDR3 sequence is 17 residues long. CDR3 amino acids: CASSLPRGASSYNEQFF. The DNA of the CDR3 is TGCGCCAGCAGCTTGCCTCGGGGGGCGAGCTCCTACAATGAGCAGTTCTTC.

There are many counts of this clonotype. The CDR3 sequence: CASRLSGSLYNEQFF. CDR3 DNA sequence: TGTGCCAGCAGGCTTAGCGGGAGTCTCTACAATGAGCAGTTCTTC. The V and J genes are TRBV7-2 and TRBJ2-1; the match to TRBD2 covers 9 bases. V lost 6 bases and J lost 3; bases outside the gene matches: 6. The length of the CDR3 is 15 residues. CDR1 SGHTA and CDR2 FQGNSA come from the germline V gene.